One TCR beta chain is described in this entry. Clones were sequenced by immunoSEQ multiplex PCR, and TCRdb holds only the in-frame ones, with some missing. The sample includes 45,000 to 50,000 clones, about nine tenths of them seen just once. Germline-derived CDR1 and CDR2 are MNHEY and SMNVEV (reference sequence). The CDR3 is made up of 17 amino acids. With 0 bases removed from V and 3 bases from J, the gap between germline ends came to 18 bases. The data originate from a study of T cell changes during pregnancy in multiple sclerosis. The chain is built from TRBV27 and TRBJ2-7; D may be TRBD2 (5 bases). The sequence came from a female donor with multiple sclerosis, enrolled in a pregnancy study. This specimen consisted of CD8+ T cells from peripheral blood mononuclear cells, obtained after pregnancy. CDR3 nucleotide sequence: TGTGCCAGCAGTTTATCAACTTCCGGGGATCCGTTCTACGAGCAGTACTTC. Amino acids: CASSLSTSGDPFYEQYF.